Given below is one T cell receptor (beta chain) in context. What it recognizes is unknown. The data were produced by immunoSEQ multiplex PCR, yet TCRdb's version contains in-frame clones alone and is incomplete. This table holds some 99,000 clones, 90% found once. CDR1 and CDR2 from the germline V gene are KGHSH and LQKENI. The V segment lost 5 bases and the J segment 5 bases; nucleotides outside the gene matches: 7. This CDR3 contains 15 residues. This entry comes from a study of OX40 agonist ivuxolimab in advanced cancers. Study-level background: Hepatocellular carcinoma, melanoma, renal cell or head and neck cancer affected the dose-escalation patients. Study-wide results and caveats: Some patients who did not respond also had low normalized T-cell clonal expansion.

The TCR sequence derives from an adult with an advanced solid tumor such as melanoma, head and neck, liver or kidney cancer. The rearrangement uses TRBV18 and TRBJ1-2, with 11 bases aligning to TRBD1. The source was CD4+ or CD8+ T cells sorted from blood, collected in a trial of the OX40 agonist ivuxolimab. CDR3 loop: CASSSEGQGAYGYTF. Here the CDR3 DNA reads TGTGCCAGCTCATCAGAAGGACAGGGGGCGTATGGCTACACCTTC.